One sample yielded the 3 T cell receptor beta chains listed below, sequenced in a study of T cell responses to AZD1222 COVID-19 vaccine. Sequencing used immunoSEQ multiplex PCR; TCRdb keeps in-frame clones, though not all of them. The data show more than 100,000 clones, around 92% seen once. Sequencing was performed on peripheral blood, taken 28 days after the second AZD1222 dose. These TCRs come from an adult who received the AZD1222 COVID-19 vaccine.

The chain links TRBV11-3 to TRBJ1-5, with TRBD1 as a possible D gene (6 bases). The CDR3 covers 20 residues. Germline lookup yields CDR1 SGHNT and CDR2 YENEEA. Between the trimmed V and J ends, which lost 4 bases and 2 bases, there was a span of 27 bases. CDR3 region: CASSSRRFFQGTCGNQPQHF. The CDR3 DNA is TGTGCCAGCAGCTCCCGTAGATTTTTCCAGGGGACATGCGGCAATCAGCCCCAGCATTTT.

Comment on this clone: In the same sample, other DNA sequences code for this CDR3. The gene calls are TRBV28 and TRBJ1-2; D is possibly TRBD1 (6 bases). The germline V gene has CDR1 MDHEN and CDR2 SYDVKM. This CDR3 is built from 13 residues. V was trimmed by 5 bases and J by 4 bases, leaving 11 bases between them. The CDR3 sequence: CASSKTGGYGYTF. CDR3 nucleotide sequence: TGTGCCAGCAGTAAGACAGGCGGCTATGGCTACACCTTC.

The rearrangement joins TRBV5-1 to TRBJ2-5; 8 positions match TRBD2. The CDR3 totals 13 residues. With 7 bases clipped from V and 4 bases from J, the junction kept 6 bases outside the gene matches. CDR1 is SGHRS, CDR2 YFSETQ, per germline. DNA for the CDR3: TGCGCCAGCGGTAGCGGGATTGGAGAGACCCAGTACTTC. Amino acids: CASGSGIGETQYF.